The clone carrying this TCR beta chain was observed a single time. The germline V gene has CDR1 LGHNA and CDR2 YSLEER. The CDR3 has 17 amino acids. Trimming at V came to 5 bases and at J to 5 bases, leaving 9 bases not matched to a gene. This record belongs to a study of T cell responses to AZD1222 COVID-19 vaccine. Clones were sequenced by immunoSEQ multiplex PCR, and TCRdb holds only the in-frame ones, with some missing. The sample lists about 160,000 clones, approximately 92% occurring once. The J gene is TRBJ2-2, the V gene TRBV4-3; 12 nucleotides line up with TRBD2. This specimen consisted of peripheral blood, obtained on day 0 of AZD1222 vaccination. This TCR was sampled from an adult in good health. The CDR3, as DNA: TGCGCCAGCAGCAAGTCACCTAGCGGGGGGGCAACCGGGGAGCTGTTTTTT. Protein sequence: CASSKSPSGGATGELFF.